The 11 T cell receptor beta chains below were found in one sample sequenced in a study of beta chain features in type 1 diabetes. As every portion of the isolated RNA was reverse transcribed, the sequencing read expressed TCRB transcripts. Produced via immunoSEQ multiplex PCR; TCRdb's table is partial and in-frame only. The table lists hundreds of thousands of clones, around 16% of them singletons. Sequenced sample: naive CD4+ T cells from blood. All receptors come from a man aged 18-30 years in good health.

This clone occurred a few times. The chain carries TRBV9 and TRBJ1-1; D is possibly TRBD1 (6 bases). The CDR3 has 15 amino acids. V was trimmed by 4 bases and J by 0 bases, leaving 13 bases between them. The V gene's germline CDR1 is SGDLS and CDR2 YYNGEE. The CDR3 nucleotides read TGTGCCAGCAGCCCGACAGGAGAGGTGAACACTGAAGCTTTCTTT. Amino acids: CASSPTGEVNTEAFF.

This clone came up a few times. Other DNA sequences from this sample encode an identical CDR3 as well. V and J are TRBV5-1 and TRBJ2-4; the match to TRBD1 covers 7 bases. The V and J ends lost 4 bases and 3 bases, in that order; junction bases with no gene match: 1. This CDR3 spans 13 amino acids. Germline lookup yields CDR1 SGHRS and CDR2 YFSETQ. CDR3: CASSRDSKNIQYF. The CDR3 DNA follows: TGCGCCAGCAGCCGGGACAGCAAAAACATTCAGTACTTC.

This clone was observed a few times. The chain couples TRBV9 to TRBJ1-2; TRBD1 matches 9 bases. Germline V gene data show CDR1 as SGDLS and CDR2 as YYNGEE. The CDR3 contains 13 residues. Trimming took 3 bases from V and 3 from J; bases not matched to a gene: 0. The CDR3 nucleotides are TGTGCCAGCAGCGGGACAGGGGACTATGGCTACACCTTC. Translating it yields CASSGTGDYGYTF.

CDR3 residues: CASSTALSSGNTIYF. Here the CDR3 DNA reads TGTGCCAGCAGTACAGCCCTCAGCTCTGGAAACACCATATATTTT. J is TRBJ1-3 and V is TRBV6-5; no clear D. The CDR3 length is 15 residues. The V and J ends lost 5 bases and 0 bases respectively, with 11 bases between them. Germline loops: CDR1 MNHEY, CDR2 SVGAGI.

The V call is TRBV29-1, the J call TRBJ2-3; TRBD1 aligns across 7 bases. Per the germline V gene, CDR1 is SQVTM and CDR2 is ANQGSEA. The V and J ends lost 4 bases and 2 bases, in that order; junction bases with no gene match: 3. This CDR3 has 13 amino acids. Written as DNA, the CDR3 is TGCAGCGTTGGGACAGGATTCACAGATACGCAGTATTTT. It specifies CSVGTGFTDTQYF.

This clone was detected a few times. The CDR3 spells CASTVTGGSGELFF. The CDR3 DNA sequence: TGCGCCAGCACCGTCACAGGGGGTAGCGGGGAGCTGTTTTTT. This sequence joins TRBV4-1 and TRBJ2-2; 8 nucleotides match TRBD1. This CDR3 region has 14 residues. V lost 7 bases and J lost 7; bases outside the gene matches: 8. Germline lookup yields CDR1 MGHRA and CDR2 YSYEKL.

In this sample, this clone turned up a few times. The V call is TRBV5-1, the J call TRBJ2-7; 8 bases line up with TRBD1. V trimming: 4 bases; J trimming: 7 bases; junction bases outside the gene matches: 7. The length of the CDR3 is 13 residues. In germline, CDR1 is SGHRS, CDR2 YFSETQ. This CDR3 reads CASSTRGLSEQYF. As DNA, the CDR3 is TGCGCCAGCAGCACCAGGGGGCTGAGTGAGCAGTACTTC.

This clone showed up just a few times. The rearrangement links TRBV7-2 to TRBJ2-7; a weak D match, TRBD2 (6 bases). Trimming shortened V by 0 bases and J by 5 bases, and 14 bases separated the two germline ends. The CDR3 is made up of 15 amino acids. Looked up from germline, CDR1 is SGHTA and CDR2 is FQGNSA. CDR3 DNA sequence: TGTGCCAGCAGCTTAGCCCCCACTAGCCTCAACGAGCAGTACTTC. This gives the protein CASSLAPTSLNEQYF. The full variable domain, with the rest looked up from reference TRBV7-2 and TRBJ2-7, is GAGVSQSPSNKVTEKGKDVELRCDPISGHTALYWYRQSLGQGLEFLIYFQGNSAPDKSGLPSDRFSAERTGGSVSTLTIQRTQQEDSAVYLCASSLAPTSLNEQYFGPGTRLTVT.

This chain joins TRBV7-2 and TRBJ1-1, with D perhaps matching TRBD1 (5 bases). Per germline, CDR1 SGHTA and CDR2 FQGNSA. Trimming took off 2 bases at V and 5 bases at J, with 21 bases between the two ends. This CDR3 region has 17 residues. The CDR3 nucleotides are TGTGCCAGCAGCTTAATGGCAGGGAGTAGGGTAGGGACTGAAGCTTTCTTT. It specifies CASSLMAGSRVGTEAFF.

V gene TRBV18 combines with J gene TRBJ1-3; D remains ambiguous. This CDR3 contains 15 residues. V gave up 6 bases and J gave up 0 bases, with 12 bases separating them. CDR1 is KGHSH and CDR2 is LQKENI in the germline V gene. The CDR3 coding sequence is TGTGCCAGCTCGGATCGGAGATTCTCTGGAAACACCATATATTTT. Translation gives CASSDRRFSGNTIYF.

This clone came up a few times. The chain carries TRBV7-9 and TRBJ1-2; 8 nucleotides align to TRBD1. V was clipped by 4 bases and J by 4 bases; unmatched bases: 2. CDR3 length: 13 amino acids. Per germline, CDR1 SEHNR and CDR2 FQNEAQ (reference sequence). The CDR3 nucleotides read TGTGCCAGCAGCTGGACAGGGAGCTATGGCTACACCTTC. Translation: CASSWTGSYGYTF.